The entry below gives a single TCR beta chain sequence along with its context. Its antigen is still unknown. These data are taken from a study of T cells in Graves' hyperthyroidism and ophthalmopathy. V shed 1 base and J 8 bases; nucleotides not matched to a gene: 12. CDR3 length: 17 amino acids. CDR1 ENHRY and CDR2 SYGVKD come from the germline V gene. RNA transcripts provided the source from which TCR beta CDR3 regions were amplified. Carried out on the TCR CDR3, a first-round RT-PCR used the HTBI primer set. One entry per CDR3 protein results from TCRdb running MiXCR on the multiplex PCR reads. Here the sample spans hundreds of thousands of distinct CDR3 sequences, 16% being singletons. Newly diagnosed hyperthyroidism patients aged 18 to 65 years had disease lasting under 2 months. Broader study findings: Researchers report that a 13 V-J model separated ophthalmopathy from stable hyperthyroidism. The model anticipated ophthalmopathy a median approximately 6.7 months pre-onset.

This receptor was identified in a young woman with Graves' hyperthyroidism. The chain employs TRBV10-3 and TRBJ2-1; the match to TRBD2 covers 9 bases. Sequencing was carried out using blood. CDR3 protein: CAISEWGSGGPSHEQFF. The CDR3 DNA reads as TGTGCCATCAGTGAGTGGGGTAGCGGGGGCCCCTCGCATGAGCAGTTCTTC.